The 9 T cell receptor beta chains given below trace back to one sample, sequenced in a study of PD-1 blockade in classical Hodgkin lymphoma. Data came from immunoSEQ multiplex PCR; TCRdb stores just in-frame clones and leaves some out. The data show around 50,000 clones, around 89% seen once. Regarding time point: cycle 4 day 1 (C4D1), after six to seven weeks of nivolumab. Brentuximab vedotin exposure varied among the patients, all of whom had relapsed after autologous stem cell transplantation. The input for sequencing was peripheral blood mononuclear cells (PBMCs), taken before the fourth cycle of nivolumab. All receptors derive from a human donor with classical Hodgkin lymphoma.

This chain links TRBV6-6 with TRBJ2-1, with 12 bases identical to TRBD2. The V gene's germline CDR1 is MNHNY and CDR2 SVGAGI (reference sequence). The V segment lost 5 bases and the J segment 3 bases; nucleotides outside the gene matches: 5. The CDR3 is 16 amino acids. The CDR3 region has the DNA TGTGCCAGCAGTGGGGGACTAGCGGGTTACTACAATGAGCAGTTCTTC. Translated, it gives CASSGGLAGYYNEQFF.

This chain connects TRBV11-3 to TRBJ2-7; perhaps TRBD2 as D (6 bases). Trimming stripped 3 bases from V and 9 bases from J, with 15 bases between. CDR1 and CDR2 from the germline V gene are SGHNT and YENEEA. The CDR3 is 13 amino acids. The CDR3 DNA is TGTGCCAGCAGCTTTAGCGGATTACGAGGGCAGTACTTC. Residues: CASSFSGLRGQYF.

The chain couples TRBV6-5 to TRBJ2-7; D tentatively reads TRBD1 or TRBD2 (5 bases each). Germline V lookup: CDR1 MNHEY, CDR2 SVGAGI. V shed 1 base and J shed 3 bases, with 16 bases lying between them. CDR3 length: 16 amino acids. In DNA form, the CDR3 reads TGTGCCAGCAGTTACTTCGGGGCTCCCAGCGGCTACGAGCAGTACTTC. It encodes CASSYFGAPSGYEQYF.

This chain joins TRBV25-1 and TRBJ2-6; D gene unclear. This CDR3 spans 15 amino acids. Looked up from germline, CDR1 is MGHDK and CDR2 is SYGVNS. Trimming cost V 4 bases and J 1 base, with 8 bases left between them. CDR3: CASSGYGSGANVLTF. The CDR3 DNA reads TGTGCCAGCAGTGGGTATGGTTCTGGGGCCAACGTCCTGACTTTC.

This chain joins TRBV21-1 and TRBJ2-7; TRBD2 reflects the table's D call only, with no check against the DNA. TRBV21-1 counts as a pseudogene. The CDR3 runs 15 residues. As DNA, the CDR3 is TGTGCCAGCAGCAAAGGTGGCGAGGAACCCTACGAGCAGTACTTC. It encodes CASSKGGEEPYEQYF.

V usage is TRBV7-9 and J usage is TRBJ2-7; TRBD2 might be the D (5 bases). The CDR3 has 16 amino acids. With 5 bases removed from V and 2 bases from J, the gap between germline ends came to 19 bases. Germline loops: CDR1 SEHNR, CDR2 FQNEAQ (reference sequence). CDR3 in DNA: TGTGCCAGCAGCCACTGGCTTGGCGGGTCAACCTACGAGCAGTACTTC. This gives the protein CASSHWLGGSTYEQYF.

The chain combines TRBV19 with TRBJ2-7; 7 bases are shared with TRBD2. The V segment lost 6 bases and the J segment 6 bases; nucleotides outside the gene matches: 8. Per the germline V gene, CDR1 is LNHDA and CDR2 is SQIVND (reference sequence). There are 13 residues in the CDR3. This CDR3 reads CASRPASGPEQYF. The CDR3 region has the DNA TGTGCCAGTAGGCCTGCTAGCGGCCCCGAGCAGTACTTC.

CDR3: CASLGRTANVLTF. The CDR3, as DNA: TGTGCCAGCTTGGGCCGTACGGCCAACGTCCTGACTTTC. The chain joins TRBV6-1 to TRBJ2-6; D is uncertain. Trimming took off 8 bases at V and 6 bases at J, with 11 bases between the two ends. The CDR3 extends over 13 amino acids. Germline V gene lookup returns CDR1 MNHNS and CDR2 SASEGT.

This clone was recorded once. The V gene is TRBV28, the J gene TRBJ2-3; a weak D match, TRBD2 (5 bases). The V gene's germline CDR1 is MDHEN and CDR2 SYDVKM. The CDR3 has 16 amino acids. Trimming removed 2 bases at V and 0 bases at J, with 12 bases between. In DNA, the CDR3 is TGTGCCAGCAGTTTACTATTCGGCGGGAGCACAGATACGCAGTATTTT. It is translated as CASSLLFGGSTDTQYF.